This TCR beta chain was observed in a study of shared clonotypes between healthy human individuals. V lost 6 bases to trimming and J lost 3 bases, with 15 bases between them. The CDR3 covers 15 residues. Germline CDR1 and CDR2: MNHEY and SMNVEV (reference sequence). Assay used: immunoSEQ multiplex PCR; TCRdb lists only in-frame clones, some missing. Here the sample spans approximately 100,000 clones, approximately 70% being singletons. Sample: memory CD8+ T cells sorted from blood. The subset here: CD45RO+ cells pooled with CCR7-negative TemRA cells. This TCR came from a woman aged 25 to 39 in good health. V and J are TRBV27 and TRBJ2-1, with D perhaps TRBD2 (6 bases). The DNA for the CDR3 is TGTGCCAGCAGCCCGGGACTTTCCGGCTACAATGAGCAGTTCTTC. It specifies CASSPGLSGYNEQFF.